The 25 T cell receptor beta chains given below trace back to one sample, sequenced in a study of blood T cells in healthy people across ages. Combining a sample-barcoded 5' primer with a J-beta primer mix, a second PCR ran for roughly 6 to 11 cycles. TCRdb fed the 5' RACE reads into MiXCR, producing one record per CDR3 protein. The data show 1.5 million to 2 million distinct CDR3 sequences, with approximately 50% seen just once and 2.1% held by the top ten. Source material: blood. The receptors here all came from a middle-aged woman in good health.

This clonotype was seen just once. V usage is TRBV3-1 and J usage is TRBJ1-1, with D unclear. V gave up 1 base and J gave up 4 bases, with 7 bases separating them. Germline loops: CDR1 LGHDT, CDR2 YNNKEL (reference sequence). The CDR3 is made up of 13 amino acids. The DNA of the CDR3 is TGTGCCAGCAGCCAAGGCGAACCCACTGAAGCTTTCTTT. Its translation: CASSQGEPTEAFF.

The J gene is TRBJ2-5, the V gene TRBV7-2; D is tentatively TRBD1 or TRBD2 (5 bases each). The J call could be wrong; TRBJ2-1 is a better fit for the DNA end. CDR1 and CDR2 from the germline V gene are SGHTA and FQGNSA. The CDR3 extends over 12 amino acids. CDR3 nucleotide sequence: TGTGCCAGCAGCTGGGACCTCGAGACCCAGTTCTTC. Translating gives CASSWDLETQFF.

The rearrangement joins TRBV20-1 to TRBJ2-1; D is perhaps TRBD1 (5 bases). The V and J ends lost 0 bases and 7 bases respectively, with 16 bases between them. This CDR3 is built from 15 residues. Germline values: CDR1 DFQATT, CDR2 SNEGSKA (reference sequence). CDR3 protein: CSARDGASVRNEQFF. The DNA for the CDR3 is TGCAGTGCTAGAGATGGGGCGAGCGTCAGGAATGAGCAGTTCTTC.

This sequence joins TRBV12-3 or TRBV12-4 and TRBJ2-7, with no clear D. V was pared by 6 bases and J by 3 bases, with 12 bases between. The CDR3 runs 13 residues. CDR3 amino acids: CASSTESDYEQYF. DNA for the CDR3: TGTGCCAGCAGCACAGAGTCGGACTACGAGCAGTACTTC.

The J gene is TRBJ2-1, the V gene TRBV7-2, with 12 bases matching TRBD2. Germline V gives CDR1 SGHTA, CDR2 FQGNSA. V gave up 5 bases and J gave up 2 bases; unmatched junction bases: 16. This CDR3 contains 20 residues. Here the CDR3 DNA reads TGTGCCAGCAGCCCCCTGGGGCTAGCGGGGGGGCTTGCTGCCTACAATGAGCAGTTCTTC. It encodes CASSPLGLAGGLAAYNEQFF.

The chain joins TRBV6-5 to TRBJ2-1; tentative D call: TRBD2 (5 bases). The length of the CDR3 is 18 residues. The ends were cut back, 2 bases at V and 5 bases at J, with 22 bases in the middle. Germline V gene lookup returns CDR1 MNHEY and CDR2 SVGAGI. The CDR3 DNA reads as TGTGCCAGCAGTTACCCATTCCCTATTGACGGGGTTAACAATGAGCAGTTCTTC. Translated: CASSYPFPIDGVNNEQFF.

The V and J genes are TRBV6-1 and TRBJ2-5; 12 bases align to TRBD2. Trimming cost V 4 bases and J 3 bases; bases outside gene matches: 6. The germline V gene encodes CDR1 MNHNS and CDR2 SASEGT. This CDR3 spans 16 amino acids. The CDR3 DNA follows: TGTGCCAGCAGTGCACTAGCGGGGGGTTCAGAAGAGACCCAGTACTTC. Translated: CASSALAGGSEETQYF.

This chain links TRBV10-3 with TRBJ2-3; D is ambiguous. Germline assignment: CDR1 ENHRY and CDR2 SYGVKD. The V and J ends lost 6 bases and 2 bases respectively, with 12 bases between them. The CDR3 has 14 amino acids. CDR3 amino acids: CAISEVWSTDTQYF. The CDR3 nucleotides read TGTGCCATCAGCGAGGTGTGGTCCACAGATACGCAGTATTTT.

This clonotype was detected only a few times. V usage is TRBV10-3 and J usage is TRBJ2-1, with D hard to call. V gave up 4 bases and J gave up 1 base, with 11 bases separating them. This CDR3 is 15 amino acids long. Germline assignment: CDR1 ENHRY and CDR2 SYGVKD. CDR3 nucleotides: TGTGCCATCAGTGGGGTTCGGGTGTCCTACAATGAGCAGTTCTTC. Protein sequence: CAISGVRVSYNEQFF.

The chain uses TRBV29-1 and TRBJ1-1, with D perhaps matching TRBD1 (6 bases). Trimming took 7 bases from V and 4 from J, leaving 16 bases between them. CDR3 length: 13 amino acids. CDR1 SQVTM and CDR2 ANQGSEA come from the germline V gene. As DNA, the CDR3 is TGCAGCGCCTTAACAGGGTTGAGCACTGAAGCTTTCTTT. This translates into CSALTGLSTEAFF.

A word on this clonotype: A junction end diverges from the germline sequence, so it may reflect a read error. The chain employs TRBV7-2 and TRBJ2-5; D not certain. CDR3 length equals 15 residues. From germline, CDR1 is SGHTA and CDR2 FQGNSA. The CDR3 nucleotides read TGTGCCAGCAGCTTAGGTACGGCCAGCCAAGGGACCCAGTACTTC. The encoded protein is CASSLGTASQGTQYF.

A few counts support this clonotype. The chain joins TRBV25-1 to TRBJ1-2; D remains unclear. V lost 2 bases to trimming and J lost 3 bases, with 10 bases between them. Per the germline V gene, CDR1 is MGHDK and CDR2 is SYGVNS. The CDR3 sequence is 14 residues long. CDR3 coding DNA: TGTGCCAGCAGTGAAGGACCAGACTACTATGGCTACACCTTC. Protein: CASSEGPDYYGYTF.

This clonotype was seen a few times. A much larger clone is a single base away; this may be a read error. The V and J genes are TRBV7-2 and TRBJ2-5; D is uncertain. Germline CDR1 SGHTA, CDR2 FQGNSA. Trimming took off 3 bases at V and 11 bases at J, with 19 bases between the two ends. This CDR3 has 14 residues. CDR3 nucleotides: TGTGCCAGCAGCTTGTTGGAACGGAGCAATGAGCAGTACTTC. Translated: CASSLLERSNEQYF.

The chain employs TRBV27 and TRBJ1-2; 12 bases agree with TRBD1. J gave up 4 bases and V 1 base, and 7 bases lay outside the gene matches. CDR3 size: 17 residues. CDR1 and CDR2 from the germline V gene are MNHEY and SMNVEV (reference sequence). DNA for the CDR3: TGTGCCAGCAGTTTATTCGGGACAGGGGGCGGTCCCTATGGCTACACCTTC. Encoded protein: CASSLFGTGGGPYGYTF.

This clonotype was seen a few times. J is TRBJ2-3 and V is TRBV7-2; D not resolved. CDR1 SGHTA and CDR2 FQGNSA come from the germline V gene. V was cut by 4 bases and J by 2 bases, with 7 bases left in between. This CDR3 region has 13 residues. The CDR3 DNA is TGTGCCAGCAGCTATTTCAACACAGATACGCAGTATTTT. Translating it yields CASSYFNTDTQYF.

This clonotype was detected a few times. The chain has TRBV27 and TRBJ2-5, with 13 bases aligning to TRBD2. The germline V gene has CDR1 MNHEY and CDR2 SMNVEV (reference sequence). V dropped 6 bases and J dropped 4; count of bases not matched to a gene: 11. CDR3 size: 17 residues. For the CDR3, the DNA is TGTGCCAGCAGCCTAAGGACTAGCGGGGGAGGGCGAGAGACCCAGTACTTC. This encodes CASSLRTSGGGRETQYF.

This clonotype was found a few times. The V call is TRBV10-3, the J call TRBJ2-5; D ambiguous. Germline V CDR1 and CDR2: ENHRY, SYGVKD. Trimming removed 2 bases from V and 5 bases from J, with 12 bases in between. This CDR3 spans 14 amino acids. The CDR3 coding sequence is TGTGCCATCAGTGAGGCCCTGGGTAGGGAGACCCAGTACTTC. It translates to CAISEALGRETQYF.

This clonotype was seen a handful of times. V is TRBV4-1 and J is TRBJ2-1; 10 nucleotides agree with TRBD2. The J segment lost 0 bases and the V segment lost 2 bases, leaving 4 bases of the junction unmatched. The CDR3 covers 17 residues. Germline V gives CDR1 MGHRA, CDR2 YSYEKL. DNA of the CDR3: TGCGCCAGCAGCCAACTTAGCGGGGGGACCTCCTACAATGAGCAGTTCTTC. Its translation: CASSQLSGGTSYNEQFF.

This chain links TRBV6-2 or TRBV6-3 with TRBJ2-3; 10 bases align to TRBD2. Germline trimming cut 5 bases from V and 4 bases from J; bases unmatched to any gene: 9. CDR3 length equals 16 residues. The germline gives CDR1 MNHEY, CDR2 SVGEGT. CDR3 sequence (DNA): TGTGCCAGCAGTAAGCGGGGGGGCCTGAGTGCAGATACGCAGTATTTT. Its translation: CASSKRGGLSADTQYF.

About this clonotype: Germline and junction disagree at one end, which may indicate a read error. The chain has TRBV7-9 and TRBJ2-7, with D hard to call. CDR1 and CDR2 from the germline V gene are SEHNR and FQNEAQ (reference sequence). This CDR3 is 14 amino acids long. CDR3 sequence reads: CACSLESSDYEQYF. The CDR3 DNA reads TGTGCCTGCAGCTTAGAGTCGTCGGACTACGAGCAGTACTTC.

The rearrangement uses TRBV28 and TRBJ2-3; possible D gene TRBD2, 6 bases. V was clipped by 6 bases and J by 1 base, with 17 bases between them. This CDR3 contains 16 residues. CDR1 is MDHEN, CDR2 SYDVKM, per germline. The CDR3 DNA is TGTGCCAGCAGCCCACCCCGGAGGGGACGCACAGATACGCAGTATTTT. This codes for CASSPPRRGRTDTQYF.

The CDR3 region is CASSDGTGGPQETQYF. The CDR3 nucleotides read TGTGCCAGCAGTGATGGGACAGGGGGTCCCCAAGAGACCCAGTACTTC. The V and J genes are TRBV2 and TRBJ2-5, with TRBD1 matching over 11 bases. Trimming cost V 3 bases and J 1 base; bases outside gene matches: 4. CDR1 SNHLY and CDR2 FYNNEI come from the germline V gene. The CDR3 runs 16 residues.

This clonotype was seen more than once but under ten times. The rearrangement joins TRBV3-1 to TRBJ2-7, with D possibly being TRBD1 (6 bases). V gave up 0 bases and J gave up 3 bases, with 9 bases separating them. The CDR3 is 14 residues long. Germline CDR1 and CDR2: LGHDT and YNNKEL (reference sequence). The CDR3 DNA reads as TGTGCCAGCAGCCAAGATTCGACAGGCTACGAGCAGTACTTC. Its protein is CASSQDSTGYEQYF.

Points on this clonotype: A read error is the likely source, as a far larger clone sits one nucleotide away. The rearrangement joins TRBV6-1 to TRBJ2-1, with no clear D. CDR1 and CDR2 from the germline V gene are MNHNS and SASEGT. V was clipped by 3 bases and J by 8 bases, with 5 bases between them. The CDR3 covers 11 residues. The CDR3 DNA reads TGTGCCAGCAGTGATTACCATGAGCAGTTCTTC. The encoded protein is CASSDYHEQFF.

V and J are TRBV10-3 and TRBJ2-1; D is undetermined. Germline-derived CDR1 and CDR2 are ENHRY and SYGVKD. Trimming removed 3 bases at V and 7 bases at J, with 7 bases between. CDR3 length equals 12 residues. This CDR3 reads CAISDWGNEQFF. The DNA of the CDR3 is TGTGCCATCAGTGACTGGGGAAATGAGCAGTTCTTC.